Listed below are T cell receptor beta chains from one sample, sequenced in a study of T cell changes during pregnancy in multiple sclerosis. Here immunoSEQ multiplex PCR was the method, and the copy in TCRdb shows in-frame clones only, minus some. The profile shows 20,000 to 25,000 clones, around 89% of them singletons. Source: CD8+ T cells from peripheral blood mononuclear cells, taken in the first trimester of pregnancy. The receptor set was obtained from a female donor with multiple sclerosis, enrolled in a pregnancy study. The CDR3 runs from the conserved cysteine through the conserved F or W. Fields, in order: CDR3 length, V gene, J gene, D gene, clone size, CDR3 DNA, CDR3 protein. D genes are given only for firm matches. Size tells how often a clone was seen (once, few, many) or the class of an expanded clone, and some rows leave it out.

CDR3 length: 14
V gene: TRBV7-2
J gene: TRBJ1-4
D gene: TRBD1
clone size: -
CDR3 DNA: TGTGCCAGCAGTCCGGACAGGTCGGGGGAAAAACTGTTTTTT
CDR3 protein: CASSPDRSGEKLFF

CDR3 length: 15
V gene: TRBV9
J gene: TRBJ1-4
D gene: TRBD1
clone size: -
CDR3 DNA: TGTGCCAGCAGCGTAGAGGGGACAGGAGGCGAAAAACTGTTTTTT
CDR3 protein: CASSVEGTGGEKLFF

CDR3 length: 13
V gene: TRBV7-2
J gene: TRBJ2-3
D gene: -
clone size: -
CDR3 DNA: TGTGCCAGCAGCTTAGGGGGCGGCAATACGCAGTATTTT
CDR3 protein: CASSLGGGNTQYF

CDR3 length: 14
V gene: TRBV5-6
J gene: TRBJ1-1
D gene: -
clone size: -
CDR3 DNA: TGTGCCAGCAGCTTGGGTATCCTGAACACTGAAGCTTTCTTT
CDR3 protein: CASSLGILNTEAFF

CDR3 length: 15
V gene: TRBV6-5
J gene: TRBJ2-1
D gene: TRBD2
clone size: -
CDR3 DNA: TGTGCCAGCAGTTCGCTAGCGGGGGCCTACAATGAGCAGTTCTTC
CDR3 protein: CASSSLAGAYNEQFF

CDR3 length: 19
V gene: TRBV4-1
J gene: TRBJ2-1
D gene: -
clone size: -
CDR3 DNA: TGCGCCAGCAGCCATCGACTTAGGGTGGGGGAGGACCTCCGGTTTGAGCAGTTCTTC
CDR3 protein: CASSHRLRVGEDLRFEQFF

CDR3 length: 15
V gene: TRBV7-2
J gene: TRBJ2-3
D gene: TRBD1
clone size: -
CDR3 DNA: TGTGCCAGCAGCTTAGGGGACAGGGACACAGATACGCAGTATTTT
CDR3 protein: CASSLGDRDTDTQYF

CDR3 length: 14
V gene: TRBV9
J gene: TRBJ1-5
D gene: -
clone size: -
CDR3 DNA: TGTGCCAGCAGCGTGACTCCAGGGCCTCAGCCCCAGCATTTT
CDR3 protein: CASSVTPGPQPQHF

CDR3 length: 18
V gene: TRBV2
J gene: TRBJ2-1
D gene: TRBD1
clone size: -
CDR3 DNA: TGTGCCAGCAGTGAAGTAAATAGGGGGCAATCGGCCTACAATGAGCAGTTCTTC
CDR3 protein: CASSEVNRGQSAYNEQFF

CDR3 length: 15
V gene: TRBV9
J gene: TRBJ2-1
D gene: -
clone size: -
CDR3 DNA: TGTGCCAGCAGCGTACAACAGGGGAGGCGGGATGAGCAGTTCTTC
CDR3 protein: CASSVQQGRRDEQFF

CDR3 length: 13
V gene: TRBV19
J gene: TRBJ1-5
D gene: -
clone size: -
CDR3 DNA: TGTGCCAGTAGTATAACAGGGAATCAGCCCCAGCATTTT
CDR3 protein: CASSITGNQPQHF

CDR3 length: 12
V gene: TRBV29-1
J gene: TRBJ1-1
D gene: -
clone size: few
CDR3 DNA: TGCAGCGTTGAAGATCTCGGCACTGAAGCTTTCTTT
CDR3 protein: CSVEDLGTEAFF

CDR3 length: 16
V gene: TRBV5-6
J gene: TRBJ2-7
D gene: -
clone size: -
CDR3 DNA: TGTGCCAGCAGCTTAGGCGCAGGGGTTTGGGTGAGTGAGCAGTACTTC
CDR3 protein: CASSLGAGVWVSEQYF

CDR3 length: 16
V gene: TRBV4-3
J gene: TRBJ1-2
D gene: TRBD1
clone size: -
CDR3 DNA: TGCGCCAGCAGCTCCTACGGGACAGGGGTTTTCTATGGCTACACCTTC
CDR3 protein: CASSSYGTGVFYGYTF

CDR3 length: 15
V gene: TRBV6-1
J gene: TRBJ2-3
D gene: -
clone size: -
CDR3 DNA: TGTGCCAGCAGGGCCGCGGGGGCGGTCACAGATACGCAGTATTTT
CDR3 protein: CASRAAGAVTDTQYF

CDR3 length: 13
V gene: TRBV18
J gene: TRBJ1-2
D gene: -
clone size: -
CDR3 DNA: TGTGCCAGCTCACCTCTCCTGGAGGATGGCTACACCTTC
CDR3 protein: CASSPLLEDGYTF